The 30 T cell receptor beta chains presented below share a single source sample, sequenced in a study of T cell responses to AZD1222 COVID-19 vaccine. Repertoires were generated with immunoSEQ multiplex PCR, while TCRdb's copy carries only in-frame clones and drops some. Of some 62,000 clones detected, 76% appear once; the ten largest clones hold about 14%. The source was peripheral blood, collected on day 0 of AZD1222 vaccination. The origin of the receptors is an adult in good health.

J is TRBJ1-1 and V is TRBV6-2 or TRBV6-3, with no clear D. Germline values: CDR1 MNHEY, CDR2 SVGEGT. This CDR3 spans 11 amino acids. Trimming removed 3 bases from V and 8 bases from J, with 7 bases in between. The CDR3 DNA reads as TGTGCCAGCAGTTATCCCGGCGAAGCTTTCTTT. This sequence encodes CASSYPGEAFF.

This chain joins TRBV7-3 and TRBJ1-5; maybe TRBD1 (6 bases). The CDR3 spans 14 residues. Trimming pared 5 bases from V and 5 bases from J, leaving 13 bases between. CDR1 and CDR2 (germline): SGHTA, FQGTGA. The CDR3 here is CASSQTGPDQPQHF. In DNA, the CDR3 is TGTGCCAGCAGCCAAACAGGGCCTGATCAGCCCCAGCATTTT.

V usage is TRBV3-1 (or the pseudogene TRBV3-2) and J usage is TRBJ2-5; D not certain. Germline CDR1 reads LGHDT; CDR2 reads YNNKEL (reference sequence). This CDR3 has 15 amino acids. V was trimmed by 1 base and J by 0 bases, leaving 9 bases between them. The CDR3 loop reads CASSQVHNHQETQYF. The CDR3 DNA reads as TGTGCCAGCAGCCAAGTACATAATCACCAAGAGACCCAGTACTTC.

The chain uses TRBV18 and TRBJ1-5; no definite D call. CDR3 length equals 16 residues. Per the germline V gene, CDR1 is KGHSH and CDR2 is LQKENI. Trimming stripped 2 bases from V and 0 bases from J, with 11 bases between. The CDR3 loop reads CASSPGAGYSNQPQHF. The CDR3 DNA sequence: TGTGCCAGCTCACCAGGTGCCGGATATAGCAATCAGCCCCAGCATTTT.

The chain recombines TRBV6-5 with TRBJ1-2; TRBD1 might be the D (6 bases). With 7 bases removed from V and 5 bases from J, the gap between germline ends came to 17 bases. The CDR3 is 14 amino acids. Germline V gives CDR1 MNHEY, CDR2 SVGAGI. CDR3 loop: CASTSTLRGYGYTF. CDR3 in DNA: TGTGCCAGCACCTCGACCCTAAGGGGGTATGGCTACACCTTC.

The chain has TRBV7-2 and TRBJ1-5; D remains unclear. V was trimmed by 3 bases and J by 4 bases, leaving 10 bases between them. Germline V gives CDR1 SGHTA, CDR2 FQGNSA. This CDR3 has 14 residues. The CDR3 coding sequence is TGTGCCAGCAGCTTCAAGGGAGGGAATCAGCCCCAGCATTTT. This codes for CASSFKGGNQPQHF.

The chain joins TRBV9 to TRBJ2-5; D unclear. The ends were cut back, 3 bases at V and 0 bases at J, with 9 bases in the middle. Germline CDR1 reads SGDLS; CDR2 reads YYNGEE. The CDR3 covers 14 residues. CDR3 in amino acids: CASSDGHYQETQYF. The CDR3 bases are TGTGCCAGCAGCGATGGGCACTACCAAGAGACCCAGTACTTC.

The chain links TRBV7-3 to TRBJ2-1, with D maybe TRBD1 (6 bases). CDR1 and CDR2 from the germline V gene are SGHTA and FQGTGA. The V end lost 4 bases, the J end lost 10 bases, and 14 bases lay between the germline ends. The CDR3 runs to 13 residues. As DNA, the CDR3 is TGTGCCAGCAGCTCTTCAGGGGCAGGAGAGCAGTTCTTC. It encodes CASSSSGAGEQFF.

This clone was observed once. The chain recombines TRBV2 with TRBJ1-1, with unresolved D. V gave up 3 bases and J gave up 10 bases, with 12 bases separating them. This CDR3 region has 12 residues. Germline V gene sequence: CDR1 SNHLY, CDR2 FYNNEI. The CDR3 loop reads CASSDALIGAFF. The CDR3 nucleotides are TGTGCCAGCAGTGACGCCCTCATCGGAGCTTTCTTT.

V is TRBV29-1 and J is TRBJ1-5, with a possible D match to TRBD1 (5 bases). V lost 8 bases, J lost 2 bases, and 19 bases lay in between. This CDR3 spans 15 amino acids. Germline assignment: CDR1 SQVTM and CDR2 ANQGSEA. The CDR3 DNA follows: TGCAGCCTTTTTTGGGGGAACAGCGGCAATCAGCCCCAGCATTTT. Its protein product is CSLFWGNSGNQPQHF.

The chain uses TRBV12-3 or TRBV12-4 and TRBJ2-3; D not resolved. Trimming took 6 bases from V and 1 from J, leaving 8 bases between them. CDR3 length: 13 amino acids. CDR3 region: CASSLSGTDTQYF. The CDR3 DNA is TGTGCCAGCAGCCTTTCAGGCACAGATACGCAGTATTTT.

By its share, this clone is medium-sized (0.01 to 0.1%). The J gene is TRBJ2-1, the V gene TRBV4-2; 8 bases match TRBD2. This CDR3 has 17 amino acids. Germline V lookup: CDR1 LGHNA, CDR2 YNFKEQ. V shed 0 bases, J shed 7 bases, and the junction held 11 bases outside the gene matches. This chain's CDR3 is CASSQEAGFTSGNEQFF. As DNA, the CDR3 is TGTGCCAGCAGCCAAGAGGCTGGTTTTACTAGCGGAAATGAGCAGTTCTTC.

This clone was observed a few times. The chain employs TRBV28 and TRBJ1-1; 8 nucleotides line up with TRBD1. V shed 4 bases, J shed 7 bases, and the junction held 8 bases outside the gene matches. Germline V gives CDR1 MDHEN, CDR2 SYDVKM. The CDR3 is made up of 14 amino acids. CDR3 sequence (DNA): TGTGCCAGCAGTTCCGGGACAGGAGGCTTTGAAGCTTTCTTT. Its translation: CASSSGTGGFEAFF.

This chain links TRBV7-2 with TRBJ1-1; tentatively, D is TRBD1 (6 bases). Trimming took off 8 bases at V and 4 bases at J, with 17 bases between the two ends. CDR1 SGHTA and CDR2 FQGNSA come from the germline V gene. The CDR3 has 14 amino acids. CDR3 region: CASVYLGAATEAFF. DNA for the CDR3: TGTGCCAGCGTTTATCTGGGGGCAGCCACTGAAGCTTTCTTT.

Written as DNA, the CDR3 is TGTGCCAGCAGCCTGGCAGACACCTACGAGCAGTACTTC. Amino acids: CASSLADTYEQYF. The gene calls are TRBV5-4 and TRBJ2-7; D not certain. Germline V gene data show CDR1 as SGHNT and CDR2 as YYREEE (reference sequence). The V end lost 4 bases, the J end lost 2 bases, and 10 bases lay between the germline ends. The CDR3 has 13 amino acids.

The J gene is TRBJ1-1, the V gene TRBV18; the match to TRBD1 covers 7 bases. The ends lost 1 base at V and 7 bases at J; junction bases unmatched: 12. The CDR3 contains 16 residues. Germline V gene sequence: CDR1 KGHSH, CDR2 LQKENI. The CDR3 reads CASSPQGAQATFEAFF. The CDR3 bases are TGTGCCAGCTCACCACAGGGGGCCCAGGCTACCTTTGAAGCTTTCTTT.

This chain connects TRBV14 to TRBJ1-2; the D is unclear. The V and J ends lost 4 bases and 4 bases respectively, with 7 bases between them. CDR3 length: 12 residues. The germline CDR1 and CDR2 sequences are SGHDN and FVKESK. DNA of the CDR3: TGTGCCAGCAGCCCGAATTTCTATGGCTACACCTTC. Translation gives CASSPNFYGYTF.

This clone has more than one count but fewer than ten. The chain carries TRBV2 and TRBJ2-1; no clear D. The CDR3 is 14 amino acids. Trimming pared 4 bases from V and 0 bases from J, leaving 7 bases between. Germline V gene sequence: CDR1 SNHLY, CDR2 FYNNEI. The CDR3: CASSVVASYNEQFF. DNA for the CDR3: TGTGCCAGCAGTGTGGTCGCCTCCTACAATGAGCAGTTCTTC.

The V call is TRBV30, the J call TRBJ1-6; 8 positions agree with TRBD1. J gave up 14 bases and V 3 bases, and 12 bases lay outside the gene matches. The CDR3 contains 14 residues. Germline V lookup: CDR1 GTSNPN, CDR2 SVGIG (reference sequence). The CDR3 sequence: CAWRGGTGPLTLHF. The CDR3, as DNA: TGTGCCTGGAGAGGGGGGACAGGACCTCTCACCCTCCACTTT.

The chain links TRBV3-1 (or the pseudogene TRBV3-2) to TRBJ1-1, with a weak D call TRBD1 (6 bases). V was trimmed by 4 bases and J by 10 bases, leaving 13 bases between them. Germline V gene data show CDR1 as LGHDT and CDR2 as YNNKEL (reference sequence). This CDR3 region has 12 residues. The DNA for the CDR3 is TGTGCCAGCAGCCCGAGGGAGGGGGGAGCTTTCTTT. It yields the protein CASSPREGGAFF.

This chain connects TRBV5-1 to TRBJ1-1, with 7 bases identical to TRBD1. The CDR3 consists of 14 residues. The germline gives CDR1 SGHRS, CDR2 YFSETQ. The J segment lost 2 bases and the V segment lost 4 bases, leaving 5 bases of the junction unmatched. The CDR3 loop reads CASSRDRPNTEAFF. The CDR3 DNA sequence: TGCGCCAGCAGCCGGGACAGACCTAACACTGAAGCTTTCTTT.

The rearrangement joins TRBV19 to TRBJ1-4, with a weak D call TRBD1 (5 bases). Germline loops: CDR1 LNHDA, CDR2 SQIVND (reference sequence). V lost 2 bases and J 8 bases, leaving 12 bases between the germline ends. The CDR3 has 14 amino acids. Here the CDR3 reads CASSIPGVGEKLFF. In nucleotides, the CDR3 is TGTGCCAGTAGTATACCGGGGGTCGGGGAAAAACTGTTTTTT.

The chain links TRBV5-1 to TRBJ1-2, with D maybe TRBD1 (5 bases). Trimming shortened V by 1 base and J by 4 bases, and 8 bases separated the two germline ends. This CDR3 has 13 amino acids. CDR1 and CDR2 from the germline V gene are SGHRS and YFSETQ. CDR3 region: CASSLSGTYGYTF. Written as DNA, the CDR3 is TGCGCCAGCAGCTTGTCCGGGACCTATGGCTACACCTTC.

The V gene is TRBV3-1 (or the pseudogene TRBV3-2), the J gene TRBJ1-1; D is unclear. This CDR3 is built from 11 residues. Germline V gene sequence: CDR1 LGHDT, CDR2 YNNKEL (reference sequence). The germline V and J ends were trimmed by 1 base and 10 bases, with 7 bases remaining between them. The CDR3 protein is CASSQATRAFF. Written as DNA, the CDR3 is TGTGCCAGCAGCCAAGCTACGAGAGCTTTCTTT.

V usage is TRBV10-1 and J usage is TRBJ1-3; D gene uncertain. The germline V and J ends were trimmed by 7 bases and 4 bases, with 14 bases remaining between them. The CDR3 is 14 residues long. Germline loops: CDR1 WNHNN, CDR2 SYGVQD (reference sequence). The CDR3, as DNA: TGCGCCAGCACTCCCCGAGGTCGCGGAAACACCATATATTTT. It is translated as CASTPRGRGNTIYF.

The chain is built from TRBV28 and TRBJ1-3; a weak D match, TRBD1 (5 bases). Germline V gene sequence: CDR1 MDHEN, CDR2 SYDVKM. The ends were cut back, 5 bases at V and 0 bases at J, with 8 bases in the middle. This CDR3 is built from 14 residues. Here the CDR3 DNA reads TGTGCCAGCAGTCTCGGACACTCTGGAAACACCATATATTTT. It is translated as CASSLGHSGNTIYF.

The rearrangement joins TRBV3-1 (or the pseudogene TRBV3-2) to TRBJ1-5; 9 positions match TRBD1. The CDR3 extends over 15 amino acids. With V trimmed by 3 bases and J by 4 bases, 4 bases remained unmatched. Germline V lookup: CDR1 LGHDT, CDR2 YNNKEL (reference sequence). The CDR3 protein is CASSHAGQGNQPQHF. The CDR3 bases are TGTGCCAGCAGCCACGCTGGACAGGGGAATCAGCCCCAGCATTTT.

This chain uses TRBV7-9 with TRBJ2-2; 9 positions agree with TRBD1. This CDR3 has 16 amino acids. The V gene end was trimmed by 5 bases and the J gene end by 5 bases; junction bases not matched to a gene: 9. The V gene's germline CDR1 is SEHNR and CDR2 FQNEAQ (reference sequence). CDR3 in DNA: TGTGCCAGCAGCGGCAAGGGGACAGGGTGGACCGGGGAGCTGTTTTTT. Encoded protein: CASSGKGTGWTGELFF. The full variable domain, completed using reference TRBV7-9 and TRBJ2-2, is DTGVSQNPRHKITKRGQNVTFRCDPISEHNRLYWYRQTLGQGPEFLTYFQNEAQLEKSRLLSDRFSAERPKGSFSTLEIQRTEQGDSAMYLCASSGKGTGWTGELFFGEGSRLTVL.

The chain uses TRBV30 and TRBJ2-7; unclear D gene. V dropped 0 bases and J dropped 7 bases, with 13 bases sitting between them. The CDR3 has 13 amino acids. The V gene's germline CDR1 is GTSNPN and CDR2 SVGIG (reference sequence). CDR3 DNA: TGTGCCTGGAGTGTAGACTGGGCCGGAGAGCAGTACTTC. This gives the protein CAWSVDWAGEQYF. The complete variable domain, with remaining parts taken from reference TRBV30 and TRBJ2-7, reads SQTIHQWPATLVQPVGSPLSLECTVEGTSNPNLYWYRQAAGRGLQLLFYSVGIGQISSEVPQNLSASRPQDRQFILSSKKLLLSDSGFYLCAWSVDWAGEQYFGPGTRLTVT.

This chain connects TRBV21-1 to TRBJ2-1; no check of the table's D call, TRBD1, against the DNA was made. TRBV21-1 is a known pseudogene. There are 13 residues in the CDR3. DNA of the CDR3: TGTGCCAGCAGCATTCCGGGACAGGGGGGAAGTTTCTTC. Protein product: CASSIPGQGGSFF.